This T cell receptor beta chain was sequenced during a study of shared clonotypes between healthy human individuals. Naive CD8 cells lacked CD45RO, underwent positive selection for CCR7 and left out terminally differentiated effector memory CD45RA+ cells. The assay was immunoSEQ multiplex PCR, and TCRdb's table has in-frame clones only and misses some. The sample consists of about 580,000 clones, roughly 98% of them appearing once. Trimming stripped 0 bases from V and 0 bases from J, with 7 bases between. In germline, CDR1 is SGHDT, CDR2 YYEEEE. The length of the CDR3 is 15 residues. The source material was naive CD8+ T cells sorted from blood. The genes are TRBV5-6 and TRBJ1-5; D not certain. The receptor was derived from a man in his thirties or forties in good health. Here the CDR3 DNA reads TGTGCCAGCAGCTTGGGGCAGTCTAGCAATCAGCCCCAGCATTTT. Translating gives CASSLGQSSNQPQHF.